The sequence of this TCR beta chain was determined in a study of blood T cell repertoires in COVID-19. The V gene's germline CDR1 is SGHVS and CDR2 FQNEAQ. The CDR3 is 15 amino acids. Between the trimmed V and J ends, which lost 5 bases and 5 bases, there was a span of 18 bases. Sequenced by immunoSEQ multiplex PCR; TCRdb stores in-frame clones only, minus some. The sample lists roughly 300,000 clones, over 85% seen once, with 1.8% in the top ten. The receptor's source is a woman aged 25-40 years with COVID-19, enrolled during active disease. The specimen was peripheral blood. The chain employs TRBV7-8 and TRBJ2-5, with a possible D match to TRBD2 (7 bases). CDR3 in amino acids: CASSRVGGAVETQYF. In DNA form, the CDR3 reads TGTGCCAGCAGCCGAGTAGGGGGGGCTGTGGAGACCCAGTACTTC.